These 7 T cell receptor beta chains share one sample of origin, sequenced in a study of shared clonotypes between healthy human individuals. TCRdb's table, derived via immunoSEQ multiplex PCR, lists solely in-frame clones and lacks some. The table records around 2,100,000 clones, about 95% of them present only once. Selected positively for CCR7 and CD45RO-negative, naive CD8 cells excluded terminally differentiated effector memory CD45RA+ cells. Sample: naive CD8+ T cells sorted from blood. These receptors all stem from a man aged 18 to 29 in good health.

The V call is TRBV27, the J call TRBJ2-7; 9 bases fit TRBD1. Losses at the gene ends were 7 bases for V and 4 bases for J; bases not matched to a gene: 8. CDR3 size: 14 residues. The V gene's germline CDR1 is MNHEY and CDR2 SMNVEV (reference sequence). CDR3 nucleotides: TGTGCCAGCAAACCGGGACAGGGAGCTTACGAGCAGTACTTC. Amino acids: CASKPGQGAYEQYF.

The V and J genes are TRBV6-5 and TRBJ1-1; possibly TRBD1 for D (5 bases). The germline gives CDR1 MNHEY, CDR2 SVGAGI. Trimming shortened V by 7 bases and J by 3 bases, and 18 bases separated the two germline ends. The CDR3 sequence is 15 residues long. The CDR3 bases are TGTGCCAGCAACTTCATCGGAGGGGCGGACACTGAAGCTTTCTTT. The encoded protein is CASNFIGGADTEAFF.

The chain joins TRBV10-3 to TRBJ2-7; D perhaps matches TRBD2 (6 bases). Trimming cost V 0 bases and J 6 bases, with 12 bases left between them. Germline values: CDR1 ENHRY, CDR2 SYGVKD. The CDR3 is 14 amino acids. CDR3 loop: CAISESGGKGEQYF. CDR3 DNA: TGTGCCATCAGTGAGTCCGGGGGAAAGGGCGAGCAGTACTTC.

The CDR3 sequence: CSVYSGSYEQYF. The CDR3 DNA sequence: TGCAGCGTTTACTCAGGTTCCTACGAGCAGTACTTC. V and J are TRBV29-1 and TRBJ2-7, with no clear D. Trimming took 5 bases from V and 1 from J, leaving 9 bases between them. Germline lookup yields CDR1 SQVTM and CDR2 ANQGSEA. The CDR3 totals 12 residues.

V usage is TRBV27 and J usage is TRBJ2-3; 11 positions match TRBD1. The CDR3 has 13 residues. The V gene's germline CDR1 is MNHEY and CDR2 SMNVEV (reference sequence). V lost 4 bases, J lost 14 bases, and 8 bases stayed unmatched. The CDR3, as DNA: TGTGCCAGCAGTTCGGGGACAGGGGGGATCTGGTATTTT. Protein sequence: CASSSGTGGIWYF.

The chain joins TRBV5-1 to TRBJ2-5; D possibly matches TRBD1 or TRBD2 (5 bases each). Trimming left V 2 bases short and J 1 base short, with 15 bases between. The CDR3 runs 16 residues. The germline gives CDR1 SGHRS, CDR2 YFSETQ. Here the CDR3 DNA reads TGCGCCAGCAGCTTAGGGGACGGACTTGGCCAAGAGACCCAGTACTTC. The encoded protein is CASSLGDGLGQETQYF.

Remarks on this clone: This specimen includes other DNA sequences encoding the same CDR3. V usage is TRBV6-5 and J usage is TRBJ2-2; no clear D. With 4 bases removed from V and 0 bases from J, the gap between germline ends came to 6 bases. CDR3 length: 14 amino acids. Per the germline V gene, CDR1 is MNHEY and CDR2 is SVGAGI. The DNA of the CDR3 is TGTGCCAGCAGTTCTACAGCGAACACCGGGGAGCTGTTTTTT. This gives the protein CASSSTANTGELFF.